This is a list of T cell receptor beta chains from one sample in a study of cytomegalovirus exposure and HLA in healthy donors. Sequencing used immunoSEQ multiplex PCR; TCRdb keeps in-frame clones, though not all of them. The sample has 140,000 or so clones; about 90% are singletons. Sequencing input: PBMCs. Every receptor here comes from a woman under 40 in good health and CMV-seropositive. Both conserved end residues are part of each CDR3. D genes are given only for firm matches. The listing skips clone size in some rows; elsewhere it reads once, few, many or a size class.

CDR3 DNA: TGTGCCAGCAGTGACAATCCAGATACGCAGTATTTT
CDR3 protein: CASSDNPDTQYF
V gene: TRBV25-1
J gene: TRBJ2-3
D gene: .
CDR3 length: 12
clone size: .

CDR3 DNA: TGTGCCAGCAGCTCGCCGGGTAGGACAGGCCAAGAGACCCAGTACTTC
CDR3 protein: CASSSPGRTGQETQYF
V gene: TRBV5-4
J gene: TRBJ2-5
D gene: TRBD1
CDR3 length: 16
clone size: .

CDR3 DNA: TGTGCCAGCAGCTTAGACGGGAATAGCAATCAGCCCCAGCATTTT
CDR3 protein: CASSLDGNSNQPQHF
V gene: TRBV11-2
J gene: TRBJ1-5
D gene: .
CDR3 length: 15
clone size: .

CDR3 DNA: TGTGCCAGCAGTTCCGGGGGGGTTAATGAAAAACTGTTTTTT
CDR3 protein: CASSSGGVNEKLFF
V gene: TRBV5-4
J gene: TRBJ1-4
D gene: .
CDR3 length: 14
clone size: .

CDR3 DNA: TGTGCCAGCAGCTTGCCCTCTTTCGGGGGGGGAGACTACGAGCAGTACTTC
CDR3 protein: CASSLPSFGGGDYEQYF
V gene: TRBV28
J gene: TRBJ2-7
D gene: TRBD2
CDR3 length: 17
clone size: .

CDR3 DNA: TGCGCCAGCTCCCCGCGGGACGGTAATGAAAAACTGTTTTTT
CDR3 protein: CASSPRDGNEKLFF
V gene: TRBV10-2
J gene: TRBJ1-4
D gene: .
CDR3 length: 14
clone size: .

CDR3 DNA: TGTGCCAGCAGCCACTCCCCCCGACTAGCGGGAGCCCAGACCCAGTACTTC
CDR3 protein: CASSHSPRLAGAQTQYF
V gene: TRBV9
J gene: TRBJ2-5
D gene: TRBD2
CDR3 length: 17
clone size: .

CDR3 DNA: TGCGCCAGCAGCTCCGCCCTAGGTCGGGAGACCCAGTACTTC
CDR3 protein: CASSSALGRETQYF
V gene: TRBV5-1
J gene: TRBJ2-5
D gene: .
CDR3 length: 14
clone size: once

CDR3 DNA: TGTGCCAGCAGTTCCCTGAGGACTGGATCCTACGAGCAGTACTTC
CDR3 protein: CASSSLRTGSYEQYF
V gene: TRBV27
J gene: TRBJ2-7
D gene: .
CDR3 length: 15
clone size: .

CDR3 DNA: TGTGCCAGCAGCTTAATCGGGGAGGCCTCTGGGGCCAACGTCCTGACTTTC
CDR3 protein: CASSLIGEASGANVLTF
V gene: TRBV5-4
J gene: TRBJ2-6
D gene: .
CDR3 length: 17
clone size: .

CDR3 DNA: TGTGCCAGCAGCAAAACAGGAGGGAGGACTGAAGCTTTCTTT
CDR3 protein: CASSKTGGRTEAFF
V gene: TRBV11-2
J gene: TRBJ1-1
D gene: .
CDR3 length: 14
clone size: .

CDR3 DNA: TGTGCCAGCATACTAGACAGGTATAGCAATCAGCCCCAGCATTTT
CDR3 protein: CASILDRYSNQPQHF
V gene: TRBV6-1
J gene: TRBJ1-5
D gene: .
CDR3 length: 15
clone size: .

CDR3 DNA: TGCGCCAGCAGCTTGTCCCCCGGACTAGGGGGAGATACGCAGTATTTT
CDR3 protein: CASSLSPGLGGDTQYF
V gene: TRBV5-1
J gene: TRBJ2-3
D gene: .
CDR3 length: 16
clone size: .

CDR3 DNA: TGTGCCAGCAGCAACGGAAGAGGCTCCTACAATGAGCAGTTCTTC
CDR3 protein: CASSNGRGSYNEQFF
V gene: TRBV5-4
J gene: TRBJ2-1
D gene: .
CDR3 length: 15
clone size: .

CDR3 DNA: TGTGCCAGCAGCCACCCCCCGGGACAGGGGATATACGAGCAGTACTTC
CDR3 protein: CASSHPPGQGIYEQYF
V gene: TRBV7-9
J gene: TRBJ2-7
D gene: TRBD1
CDR3 length: 16
clone size: .

CDR3 DNA: TGTGCCAGCAGAGGAGCTAGCGGTTACTACAATGAGCAGTTCTTC
CDR3 protein: CASRGASGYYNEQFF
V gene: TRBV7-9
J gene: TRBJ2-1
D gene: TRBD2
CDR3 length: 15
clone size: .

CDR3 DNA: TGTGCCAGCAGCTCCCACCTGACAGGGGATACTGAAGCTTTCTTT
CDR3 protein: CASSSHLTGDTEAFF
V gene: TRBV7-9
J gene: TRBJ1-1
D gene: TRBD1
CDR3 length: 15
clone size: .

CDR3 DNA: TGTGCCAGCAGCCCGGGGTACCTATCCTACGAGCAGTACTTC
CDR3 protein: CASSPGYLSYEQYF
V gene: TRBV11-2
J gene: TRBJ2-7
D gene: .
CDR3 length: 14
clone size: few

CDR3 DNA: TGTGCCAGCAGCTTAGTGACAGGGGCGTCAGATACGCAGTATTTT
CDR3 protein: CASSLVTGASDTQYF
V gene: TRBV7-9
J gene: TRBJ2-3
D gene: TRBD1
CDR3 length: 15
clone size: .

CDR3 DNA: TGTGCCAGCAGTTTTAGCGGGGGGGCATACAATGAGCAGTTCTTC
CDR3 protein: CASSFSGGAYNEQFF
V gene: TRBV27
J gene: TRBJ2-1
D gene: TRBD2
CDR3 length: 15
clone size: .

CDR3 DNA: TGTGCCAGCAGCCCTGGACAGGGTTTATACACCTTC
CDR3 protein: CASSPGQGLYTF
V gene: TRBV9
J gene: TRBJ1-2
D gene: TRBD1
CDR3 length: 12
clone size: .

CDR3 DNA: TGTGCCAGCAGCTTAACTCCGGGGTGGCAGTACTTC
CDR3 protein: CASSLTPGWQYF
V gene: TRBV11-2
J gene: TRBJ2-7
D gene: .
CDR3 length: 12
clone size: .

CDR3 DNA: TGTGCCATCAGTGGGCCGGGACAGGGGAATTCACCCCTCCACTTT
CDR3 protein: CAISGPGQGNSPLHF
V gene: TRBV10-3
J gene: TRBJ1-6
D gene: TRBD1
CDR3 length: 15
clone size: .

CDR3 DNA: TGCGCCAGCAGCCAAGGCCAGGATCACAGTTTT
CDR3 protein: CASSQGQDHSF
V gene: TRBV4-1
J gene: TRBJ1-4
D gene: .
CDR3 length: 11
clone size: .

CDR3 DNA: TGTGCCAGCAGCTTAGTCACGGGAACGGCCTACGAGCAGTACTTC
CDR3 protein: CASSLVTGTAYEQYF
V gene: TRBV11-1
J gene: TRBJ2-7
D gene: .
CDR3 length: 15
clone size: few

CDR3 DNA: TGCGCCAGCAGCCTGACAGGGGACACCATATATTTT
CDR3 protein: CASSLTGDTIYF
V gene: TRBV5-1
J gene: TRBJ1-3
D gene: TRBD1
CDR3 length: 12
clone size: .

CDR3 DNA: TGTGCCAGCAGTCGCGGGGGACTTTACAATGAGCAGTTCTTC
CDR3 protein: CASSRGGLYNEQFF
V gene: TRBV27
J gene: TRBJ2-1
D gene: TRBD2
CDR3 length: 14
clone size: .

CDR3 DNA: TGTGCCAGCAGCCCCCGACAGAAGCCAGATGCGCAGTATTTT
CDR3 protein: CASSPRQKPDAQYF
V gene: TRBV7-2
J gene: TRBJ2-3
D gene: .
CDR3 length: 14
clone size: .

CDR3 DNA: TGTGCCAGCAGCACTCTTGATGGACAGGGGCAGCCCCAGCATTTT
CDR3 protein: CASSTLDGQGQPQHF
V gene: TRBV21-1
J gene: TRBJ1-5
D gene: .
CDR3 length: 15
clone size: .

CDR3 DNA: TGCGCCAGCAGCTTGGCCAACAGGTTCTACGAGCAGTACTTC
CDR3 protein: CASSLANRFYEQYF
V gene: TRBV5-1
J gene: TRBJ2-7
D gene: .
CDR3 length: 14
clone size: .

CDR3 DNA: TGCGCCAGCGGAGGGTCCGGCGGGGAGCTGTTTTTT
CDR3 protein: CASGGSGGELFF
V gene: TRBV10-1
J gene: TRBJ2-2
D gene: .
CDR3 length: 12
clone size: .

CDR3 DNA: TGTGCCAGCAGCTCCGGGGATCAGCCCCAGCATTTT
CDR3 protein: CASSSGDQPQHF
V gene: TRBV11-2
J gene: TRBJ1-5
D gene: .
CDR3 length: 12
clone size: .

CDR3 DNA: TGTGCCAGCAGTTTAGGGATTGGACAGGGGGTAGGCGGCTACACCTTC
CDR3 protein: CASSLGIGQGVGGYTF
V gene: TRBV27
J gene: TRBJ1-2
D gene: TRBD1
CDR3 length: 16
clone size: .

CDR3 DNA: TGTGCCAGCAGCTCCAAGGGACTAGCGGGCTACGAGCAGTACTTC
CDR3 protein: CASSSKGLAGYEQYF
V gene: TRBV13
J gene: TRBJ2-7
D gene: TRBD2
CDR3 length: 15
clone size: .

CDR3 DNA: TGTGCCAGCAGCCCCAAGGGGACAGGGCACTCCAATGAGCAGTTCTTC
CDR3 protein: CASSPKGTGHSNEQFF
V gene: TRBV7-3
J gene: TRBJ2-1
D gene: TRBD1
CDR3 length: 16
clone size: .

CDR3 DNA: TGTGCCAGCAGCGTAGGAACAGGGGGGAGCTATGGCTACACCTTC
CDR3 protein: CASSVGTGGSYGYTF
V gene: TRBV9
J gene: TRBJ1-2
D gene: TRBD1
CDR3 length: 15
clone size: .

CDR3 DNA: TGCGCCAGCAGCTTCACCTCGGGACAGGTCTACGAGCAGTACTTC
CDR3 protein: CASSFTSGQVYEQYF
V gene: TRBV5-1
J gene: TRBJ2-7
D gene: TRBD1
CDR3 length: 15
clone size: .

CDR3 DNA: TGTGCCAGCAGTAGCGGATTGAGCTCCTACGAGCAGTACTTC
CDR3 protein: CASSSGLSSYEQYF
V gene: TRBV2
J gene: TRBJ2-7
D gene: .
CDR3 length: 14
clone size: .

CDR3 DNA: TGTGCCAGCGGAGGAGGGTCCAACTCTGGGGCCAACGTCCTGACTTTC
CDR3 protein: CASGGGSNSGANVLTF
V gene: TRBV28
J gene: TRBJ2-6
D gene: .
CDR3 length: 16
clone size: .

CDR3 DNA: TGTGCCAGCAGTTATTTCAGGTCTAGCAATCAGCCCCAGCATTTT
CDR3 protein: CASSYFRSSNQPQHF
V gene: TRBV6-6
J gene: TRBJ1-5
D gene: .
CDR3 length: 15
clone size: .

CDR3 DNA: TGTGCCAGCAGTTACCGGAGACTAGCGGGAGTCTACGAGCAGTACTTC
CDR3 protein: CASSYRRLAGVYEQYF
V gene: TRBV6-5
J gene: TRBJ2-7
D gene: TRBD2
CDR3 length: 16
clone size: .

CDR3 DNA: TGTGCCACCAGCTCTTTTGGCGGGCGAAACAATGAGCAGTTCTTC
CDR3 protein: CATSSFGGRNNEQFF
V gene: TRBV15
J gene: TRBJ2-1
D gene: .
CDR3 length: 15
clone size: .

CDR3 DNA: TGTGCCAGCAGTTACTTACTAGAGAAACGCGAGCAGTACTTC
CDR3 protein: CASSYLLEKREQYF
V gene: TRBV6-6
J gene: TRBJ2-7
D gene: .
CDR3 length: 14
clone size: once

CDR3 DNA: TGTGCCATCAGTGAGCCTGGACAGAGACGTAGGGAGACCCAGTACTTC
CDR3 protein: CAISEPGQRRRETQYF
V gene: TRBV10-3
J gene: TRBJ2-5
D gene: .
CDR3 length: 16
clone size: .

CDR3 DNA: TGTGCCAGCTCACCACCCCCCCCGGGGGGCTCCTACGAGCAGTACTTC
CDR3 protein: CASSPPPPGGSYEQYF
V gene: TRBV18
J gene: TRBJ2-7
D gene: TRBD2
CDR3 length: 16
clone size: .

CDR3 DNA: TGCAGCGCCCAATTTAGCGGGAGGGCCGGAGCAGATACGCAGTATTTT
CDR3 protein: CSAQFSGRAGADTQYF
V gene: TRBV29-1
J gene: TRBJ2-3
D gene: TRBD2
CDR3 length: 16
clone size: .

CDR3 DNA: TGTGCCAGCAGTCAACTCCCGGTGAACACTGAAGCTTTCTTT
CDR3 protein: CASSQLPVNTEAFF
V gene: TRBV28
J gene: TRBJ1-1
D gene: .
CDR3 length: 14
clone size: .

CDR3 DNA: TGTGCCAGCGGAATGACTAGCGACCAAGAGACCCAGTACTTC
CDR3 protein: CASGMTSDQETQYF
V gene: TRBV6-5
J gene: TRBJ2-5
D gene: TRBD2
CDR3 length: 14
clone size: .

CDR3 DNA: TGTGCCAGCAGCTTCTTTCGGTTGCCAGATACGCAGTATTTT
CDR3 protein: CASSFFRLPDTQYF
V gene: TRBV13
J gene: TRBJ2-3
D gene: .
CDR3 length: 14
clone size: .

CDR3 DNA: TGTGCCAGCAGCTTGTCCCTATCGATATCCGACAATGAGCAGTTCTTC
CDR3 protein: CASSLSLSISDNEQFF
V gene: TRBV5-4
J gene: TRBJ2-1
D gene: .
CDR3 length: 16
clone size: once

CDR3 DNA: TGTGCCAGCACCAAGGGGGGGATCAATCAGCCCCAGCATTTT
CDR3 protein: CASTKGGINQPQHF
V gene: TRBV28
J gene: TRBJ1-5
D gene: .
CDR3 length: 14
clone size: .

CDR3 DNA: TGTGCCAGCAGCCCAGGGGCGAGGGGGGGGAATGAGCAGTTCTTC
CDR3 protein: CASSPGARGGNEQFF
V gene: TRBV9
J gene: TRBJ2-1
D gene: .
CDR3 length: 15
clone size: .

CDR3 DNA: TGTGCCAGCAGCCTCAACGGACTAGCGGGGGGAGAGACCCAGTACTTC
CDR3 protein: CASSLNGLAGGETQYF
V gene: TRBV2
J gene: TRBJ2-5
D gene: TRBD2
CDR3 length: 16
clone size: .

CDR3 DNA: TGTGCCAGCACTCGTACTACAGGGGGCTACGAGCAGTACTTC
CDR3 protein: CASTRTTGGYEQYF
V gene: TRBV27
J gene: TRBJ2-7
D gene: TRBD1
CDR3 length: 14
clone size: .

CDR3 DNA: TGTGCCACCAGCAGAGAATTCGAGTTGGAAGCTTTCTTT
CDR3 protein: CATSREFELEAFF
V gene: TRBV15
J gene: TRBJ1-1
D gene: .
CDR3 length: 13
clone size: .

CDR3 DNA: TGTGCCAGCATTCCTAGCGGGTTCTACAATGAGCAGTTCTTC
CDR3 protein: CASIPSGFYNEQFF
V gene: TRBV28
J gene: TRBJ2-1
D gene: TRBD2
CDR3 length: 14
clone size: .

CDR3 DNA: TGTGCCAGCAGCGCGGAAGGTTTCTTAGGAGAGACCCAGTACTTC
CDR3 protein: CASSAEGFLGETQYF
V gene: TRBV2
J gene: TRBJ2-5
D gene: .
CDR3 length: 15
clone size: .

CDR3 DNA: TGTGCCAGCAGCCAGGGACAGGGGAGCTACGAGCAGTACTTC
CDR3 protein: CASSQGQGSYEQYF
V gene: TRBV7-9
J gene: TRBJ2-7
D gene: TRBD1
CDR3 length: 14
clone size: .

CDR3 DNA: TGTGCCAGCAGCCGGAGGTCCGCGGGATATGGCTACACCTTC
CDR3 protein: CASSRRSAGYGYTF
V gene: TRBV6-5
J gene: TRBJ1-2
D gene: .
CDR3 length: 14
clone size: .

CDR3 DNA: TGTGCCAGCAGCCTGAACTATGGCTACACCTTC
CDR3 protein: CASSLNYGYTF
V gene: TRBV7-2
J gene: TRBJ1-2
D gene: .
CDR3 length: 11
clone size: .